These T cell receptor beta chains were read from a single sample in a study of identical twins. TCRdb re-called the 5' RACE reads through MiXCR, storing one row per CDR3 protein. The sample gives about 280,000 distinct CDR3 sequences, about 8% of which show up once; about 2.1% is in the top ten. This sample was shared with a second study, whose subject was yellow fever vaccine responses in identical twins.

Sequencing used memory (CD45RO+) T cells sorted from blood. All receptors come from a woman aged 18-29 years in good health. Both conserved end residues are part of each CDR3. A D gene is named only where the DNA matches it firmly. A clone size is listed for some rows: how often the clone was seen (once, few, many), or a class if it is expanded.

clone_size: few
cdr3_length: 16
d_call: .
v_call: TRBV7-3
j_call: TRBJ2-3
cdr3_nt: TGTGCCAGCAGCTCTTCGCCGACAGGACCCACAGATACGCAGTATTTT
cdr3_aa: CASSSSPTGPTDTQYF

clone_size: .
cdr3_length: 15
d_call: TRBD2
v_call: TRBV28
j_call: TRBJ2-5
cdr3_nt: TGTGCCAGCAGCGTCCCGGGACTAGGGCTGAAGACCCAGTACTTC
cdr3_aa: CASSVPGLGLKTQYF

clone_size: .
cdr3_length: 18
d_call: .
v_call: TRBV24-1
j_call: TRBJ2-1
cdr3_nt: TGTGCCACCAGTGCTGGGTCTAAGATCTCCAGCTCCTACAATGAGCAGTTCTTC
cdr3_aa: CATSAGSKISSSYNEQFF

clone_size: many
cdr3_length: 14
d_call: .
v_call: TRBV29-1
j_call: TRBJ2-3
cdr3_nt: TGCAGCTCAGGGAAGGGGGCCAGCGGGGATACGCAGTATTTT
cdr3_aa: CSSGKGASGDTQYF

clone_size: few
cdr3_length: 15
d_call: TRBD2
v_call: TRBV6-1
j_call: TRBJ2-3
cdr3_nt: TGTGCCAGCATAAAACTAGCGGGGGGCACAGATACGCAGTATTTT
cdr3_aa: CASIKLAGGTDTQYF

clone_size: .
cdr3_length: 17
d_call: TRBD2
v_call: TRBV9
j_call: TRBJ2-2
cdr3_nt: TGTGCCAGCAGCGTAGTGGCGACTAGCGGGAGGACCGGGGAGCTGTTTTTT
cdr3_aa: CASSVVATSGRTGELFF

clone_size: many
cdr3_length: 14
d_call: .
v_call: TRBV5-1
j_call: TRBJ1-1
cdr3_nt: TGCGCCAGCGGCTTGACAGACATGAACACTGAAGCTTTCTTT
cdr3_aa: CASGLTDMNTEAFF

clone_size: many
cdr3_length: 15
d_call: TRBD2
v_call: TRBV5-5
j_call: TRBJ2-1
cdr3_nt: TGTGCCAGCAGCTTGGCGGCTAGCGGGAGTAATGAGCAGTTCTTC
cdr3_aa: CASSLAASGSNEQFF

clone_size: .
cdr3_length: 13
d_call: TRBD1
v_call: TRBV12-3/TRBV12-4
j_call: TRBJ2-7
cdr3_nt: TGTGCCAGCAACCGGGACAGGGACTACGAGCAGTACTTC
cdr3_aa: CASNRDRDYEQYF

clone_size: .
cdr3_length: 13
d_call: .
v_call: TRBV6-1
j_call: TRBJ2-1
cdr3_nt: TGTGCCAGCAGTATAAACCCGTCTTTCGAGCAGTTCTTC
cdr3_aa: CASSINPSFEQFF

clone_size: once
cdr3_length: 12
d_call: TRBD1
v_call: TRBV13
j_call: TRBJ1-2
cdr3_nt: TGTGCCAGCAGTCAACAGGGGAGTGGCTACACCTTC
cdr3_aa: CASSQQGSGYTF